This T cell receptor beta chain appears in the sequencing data of a study of cytomegalovirus exposure and HLA in healthy donors. Looking at the study overall: The use of the same platform for the roughly 110 validation repertoires and the roughly 700 first-cohort repertoires was reported by a later analysis.

TCRdb's copy holds only in-frame clones and misses some; the assay was immunoSEQ multiplex PCR. The sample consists of under 250,000 clones, about nine tenths of them appearing once. V trimming: 4 bases; J trimming: 0 bases; junction bases outside the gene matches: 7. Germline V gene data show CDR1 as SGDLS and CDR2 as YYNGEE. CDR3 length equals 17 residues. The receptor comes from a woman under 30 in good health and CMV-seropositive. The J gene is TRBJ2-3, the V gene TRBV9; 11 bases line up with TRBD2. Sample: PBMCs. CDR3 DNA sequence: TGTGCCAGCAGCTTGGGACTAGCGGAGGTGAGCACAGATACGCAGTATTTT. Protein product: CASSLGLAEVSTDTQYF.